This TCR beta chain was identified during a study of response to subunit inactivated influenza vaccine (dated by TCRdb to the late 2010s). About the full investigation: Deep quantitative profiling of the T cell receptor repertoire was used in the study to follow responses to a trivalent subunit inactivated influenza vaccine.

Points the paper makes about the study in general: According to the authors, only a limited number of new T cells may be recruited by each seasonal influenza vaccination.

This specimen's time point label, per the study, means: around 45 days after influenza vaccine administration. This clonotype was picked up many times. Its antigen is currently not known. Base-call qualities are not available, and no considerably larger clone is one nucleotide away. Library generation was performed with RT-PCR. Sequenced using an Illumina HiSeq 2500. The raw public data were reprocessed by TCRdb itself: fastp quality trimming at Q25, MiXCR clonotype calling, in-frame beta chains only. Identical CDR3 protein sequences are pooled into one entry, listed with their most common genes and DNA. This sample has roughly 160,000 distinct CDR3 sequences in its table, and about 11% of those were observed once. Clones ranked in the top ten supply under 15% of the sample. The origin of this receptor is a man aged 45 to 65 who received an inactivated influenza vaccine. Donor details come from another sample of the same person, matched by shared clones. The input for sequencing was non-naive T cells sorted from PBMCs, taken roughly 47 days after vaccination. In light of the paper, this sample's cell subset or site label describes: memory T cell fraction.

The CDR3 has the sequence CASKGTLTTYEQYF. The base sequence is TGTGCCAGCAAAGGGACACTCACCACCTACGAGCAGTACTTC. The rearranged chain carries TRBV2 and TRBJ2-7; TRBD1 is a possible D gene, resting on 6 matching bases. Spanning cysteine to phenylalanine, the CDR3 consists of 14 amino acids. The sequence is cut down to CDR3 DNA, 42 bases in frame from base 1. Between the V and J ends, shortened by 7 bases and 2 bases respectively, the junction contains 15 bases. CDR1 is given as SNHLY and CDR2 as FYNNEI, both from the germline V gene. Outside the CDR3, residues come from the reference TRBV2 and TRBJ2-7 proteins, so the full variable domain is: EPEVTQTPSHQVTQMGQEVILRCVPISNHLYFYWYRQILGQKVEFLVSFYNNEISEKSEIFDDQFSVERPDGSNFTLKIRSTKLEDSAMYFCASKGTLTTYEQYFGPGTRLTVT.